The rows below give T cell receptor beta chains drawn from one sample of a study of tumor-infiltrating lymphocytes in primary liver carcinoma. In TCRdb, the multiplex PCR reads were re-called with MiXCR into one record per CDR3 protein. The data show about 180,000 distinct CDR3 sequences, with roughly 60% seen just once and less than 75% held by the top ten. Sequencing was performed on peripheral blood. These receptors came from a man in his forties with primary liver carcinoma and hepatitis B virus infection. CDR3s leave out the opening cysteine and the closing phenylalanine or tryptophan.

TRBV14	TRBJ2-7	ASSHGVYERY
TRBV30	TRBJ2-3	AWSIAGPSTDTQY
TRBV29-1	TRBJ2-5	SVEERELVRLQETQY
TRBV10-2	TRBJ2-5	ASSDNQETQY
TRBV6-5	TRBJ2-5	ASSEGLAGEWGETRY
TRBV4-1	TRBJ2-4	ASSQDKIAVAKYIQY
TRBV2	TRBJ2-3	ASRIVQGLTDTQY
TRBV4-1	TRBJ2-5	ASSQARGTSGREEETQY
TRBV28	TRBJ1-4	ASRGNGEKLF
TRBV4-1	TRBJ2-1	ASSQDRAGLFDEQF
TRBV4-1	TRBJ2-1	ASSHGTGTSGRFRNEQF
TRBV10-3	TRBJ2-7	AISDNLLQGTYEQY
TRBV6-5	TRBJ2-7	ASSYTGRTYEQY
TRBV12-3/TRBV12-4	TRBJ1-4	ASSPGTGRLF
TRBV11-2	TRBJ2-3	ASSSPRDDTDTQY
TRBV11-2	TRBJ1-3	ANSLEAGRDTIY
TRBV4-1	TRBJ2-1	ASSQGTGGFYNEQF
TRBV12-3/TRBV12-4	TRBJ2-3	ASSPVTYTHTDTQY
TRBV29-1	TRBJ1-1	SVGYGGVTETF
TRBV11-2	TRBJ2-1	ASSFGAIFNEQF
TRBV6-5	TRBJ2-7	ASSYSLRVVPDERY
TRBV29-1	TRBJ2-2	SVEVGEGAGELF
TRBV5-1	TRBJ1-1	ASSLAGPGNEAF
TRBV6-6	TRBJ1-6	ASTHGYGNSPLH
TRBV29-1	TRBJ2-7	SVETVSYEQY
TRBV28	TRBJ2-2	ASSFIGQGITAGELF
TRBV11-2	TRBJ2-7	ASSLTGTGGDEQY
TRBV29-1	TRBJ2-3	SVEEWGRAAVTQY
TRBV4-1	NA	ASSQRLAGGSIYNEQY
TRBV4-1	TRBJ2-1	ASSPGSSGNEQF
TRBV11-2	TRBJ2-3	ASSLSDSDTQY
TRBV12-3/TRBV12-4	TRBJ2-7	ASSQGPGTWESKY
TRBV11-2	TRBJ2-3	ASSPDPDDTQY
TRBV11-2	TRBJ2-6	ASSGWDGPSWANVLT
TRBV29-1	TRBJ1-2	SVGTGGLSDYT
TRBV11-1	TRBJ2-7	TSSATGPHIEQY
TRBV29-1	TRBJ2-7	SVQALVPGQGYEQY
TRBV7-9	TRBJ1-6	ASSLDSNSPLH
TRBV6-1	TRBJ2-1	ASNGLGNEQF
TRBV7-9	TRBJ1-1	ASSLPTGWGGEAF
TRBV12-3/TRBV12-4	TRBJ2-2	ASSPGTGATGELF
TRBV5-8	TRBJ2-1	ASSSWTGGFDEQF
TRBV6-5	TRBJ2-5	ASSYSGRGLQETQY
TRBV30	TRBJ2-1	AWSVSRQAGLWNEQF
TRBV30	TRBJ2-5	AWTPPQGLETQY
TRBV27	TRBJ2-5	ASSPYGAGGMETQY
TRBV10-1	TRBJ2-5	ASSELGGRAGETQY
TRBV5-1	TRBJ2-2	ATSLDGRGAEELF
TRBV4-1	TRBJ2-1	ASSQGSRDRYNEQF
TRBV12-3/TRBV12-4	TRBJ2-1	ASSLLLWYEQF
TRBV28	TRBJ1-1	ASSPRDLAEAF
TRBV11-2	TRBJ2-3	ASSFSGTNTDTQY
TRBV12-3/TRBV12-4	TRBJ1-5	ASSLAGQPQH